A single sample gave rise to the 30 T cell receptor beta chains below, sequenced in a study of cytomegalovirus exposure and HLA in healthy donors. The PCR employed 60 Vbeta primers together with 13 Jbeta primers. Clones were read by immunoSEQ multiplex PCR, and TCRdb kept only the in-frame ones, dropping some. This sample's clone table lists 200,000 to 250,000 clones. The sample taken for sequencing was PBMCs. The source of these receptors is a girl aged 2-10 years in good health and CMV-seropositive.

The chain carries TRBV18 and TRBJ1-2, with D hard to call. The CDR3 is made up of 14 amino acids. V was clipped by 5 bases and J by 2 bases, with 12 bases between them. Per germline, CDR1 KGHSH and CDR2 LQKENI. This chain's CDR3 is CASSSSAGNYGYTF. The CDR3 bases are TGTGCCAGCTCATCCTCCGCCGGGAACTATGGCTACACCTTC.

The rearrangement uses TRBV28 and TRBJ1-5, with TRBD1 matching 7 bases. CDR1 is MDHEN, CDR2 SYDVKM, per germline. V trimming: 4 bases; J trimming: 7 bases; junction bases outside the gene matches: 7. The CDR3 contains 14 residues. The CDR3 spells CASSSRQGRQPQHF. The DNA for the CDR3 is TGTGCCAGCAGTTCCCGACAGGGACGACAGCCCCAGCATTTT.

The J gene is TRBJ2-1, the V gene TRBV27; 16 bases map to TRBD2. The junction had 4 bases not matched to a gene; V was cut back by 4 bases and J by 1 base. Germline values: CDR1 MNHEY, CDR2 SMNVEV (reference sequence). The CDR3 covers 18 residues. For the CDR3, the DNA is TGTGCCAGCAGTTGGGGACTAGCGGGAGGGCAGTCCTACAATGAGCAGTTCTTC. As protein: CASSWGLAGGQSYNEQFF.

This chain's CDR3 is CAISEREETQYF. The DNA for the CDR3 is TGTGCCATCAGTGAGAGGGAGGAGACCCAGTACTTC. The rearrangement links TRBV10-3 to TRBJ2-5, with a tentative D call TRBD2 (5 bases). CDR1 is ENHRY and CDR2 is SYGVKD in the germline V gene. Trimming stripped 2 bases from V and 5 bases from J, with 6 bases between. The CDR3 contains 12 residues.

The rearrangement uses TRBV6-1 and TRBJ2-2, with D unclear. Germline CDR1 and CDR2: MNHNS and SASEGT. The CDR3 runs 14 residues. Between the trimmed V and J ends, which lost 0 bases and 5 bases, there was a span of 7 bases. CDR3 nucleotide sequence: TGTGCCAGCAGTGAAGCGCGTAAAACCGGGGAGCTGTTTTTT. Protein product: CASSEARKTGELFF.

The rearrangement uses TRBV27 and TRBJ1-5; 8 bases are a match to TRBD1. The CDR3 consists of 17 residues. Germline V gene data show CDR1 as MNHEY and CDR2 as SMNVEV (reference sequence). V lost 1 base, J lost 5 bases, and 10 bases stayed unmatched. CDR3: CASSLWATDRGHQPQHF. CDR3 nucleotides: TGTGCCAGCAGTTTATGGGCCACTGACAGGGGTCATCAGCCCCAGCATTTT.

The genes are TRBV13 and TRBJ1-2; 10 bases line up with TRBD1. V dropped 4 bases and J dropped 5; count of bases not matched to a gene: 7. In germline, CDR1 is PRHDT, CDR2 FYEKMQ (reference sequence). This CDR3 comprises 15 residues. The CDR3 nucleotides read TGTGCCAGCAGCTCCAGACAGGGGGCGCGTTATGGCTACACCTTC. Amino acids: CASSSRQGARYGYTF. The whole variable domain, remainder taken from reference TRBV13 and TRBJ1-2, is AAGVIQSPRHLIKEKRETATLKCYPIPRHDTVYWYQQGPGQDPQFLISFYEKMQSDKGSIPDRFSAQQFSDYHSELNMSSLELGDSALYFCASSSRQGARYGYTFGSGTRLTVV.

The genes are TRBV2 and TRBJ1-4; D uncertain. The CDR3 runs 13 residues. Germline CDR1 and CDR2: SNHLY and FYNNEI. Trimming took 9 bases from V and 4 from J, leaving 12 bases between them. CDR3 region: CASERRSNEKLFF. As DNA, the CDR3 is TGTGCCAGTGAGAGAAGAAGTAATGAAAAACTGTTTTTT.

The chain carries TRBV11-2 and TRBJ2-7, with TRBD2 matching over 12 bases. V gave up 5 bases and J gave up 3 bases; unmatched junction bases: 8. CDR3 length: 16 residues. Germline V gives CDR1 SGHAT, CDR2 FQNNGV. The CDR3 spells CASSPRLAGVIYEQYF. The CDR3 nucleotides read TGTGCCAGCAGCCCCCGACTAGCGGGAGTAATCTACGAGCAGTACTTC.

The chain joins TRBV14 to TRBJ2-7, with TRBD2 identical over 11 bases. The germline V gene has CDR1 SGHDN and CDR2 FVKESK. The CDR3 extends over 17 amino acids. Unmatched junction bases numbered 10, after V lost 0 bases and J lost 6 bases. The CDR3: CASSQDKTSGREAEQYF. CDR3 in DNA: TGTGCCAGCAGCCAAGATAAAACTAGCGGGAGAGAGGCCGAGCAGTACTTC.

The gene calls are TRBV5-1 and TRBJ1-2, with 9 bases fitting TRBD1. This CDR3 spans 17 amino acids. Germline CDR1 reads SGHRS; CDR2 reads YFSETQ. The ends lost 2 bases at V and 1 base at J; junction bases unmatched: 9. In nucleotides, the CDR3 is TGCGCCAGCAGCTTTACTACCGGGACAGGGCATAACTATGGCTACACCTTC. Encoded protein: CASSFTTGTGHNYGYTF.

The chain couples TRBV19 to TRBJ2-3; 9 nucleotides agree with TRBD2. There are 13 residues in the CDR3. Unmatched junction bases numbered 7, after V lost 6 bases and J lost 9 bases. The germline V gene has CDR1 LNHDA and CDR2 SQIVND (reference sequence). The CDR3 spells CASRSAGGVTQYF. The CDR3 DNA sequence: TGTGCCAGTAGATCGGCGGGAGGGGTAACGCAGTATTTT.

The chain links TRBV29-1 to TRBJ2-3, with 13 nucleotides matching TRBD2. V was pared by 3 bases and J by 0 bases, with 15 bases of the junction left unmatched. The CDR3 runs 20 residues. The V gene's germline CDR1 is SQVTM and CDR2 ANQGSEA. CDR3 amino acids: CSVEFKTSGRIGISTDTQYF. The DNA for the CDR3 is TGCAGCGTTGAGTTCAAGACTAGCGGGAGGATAGGCATTAGCACAGATACGCAGTATTTT.

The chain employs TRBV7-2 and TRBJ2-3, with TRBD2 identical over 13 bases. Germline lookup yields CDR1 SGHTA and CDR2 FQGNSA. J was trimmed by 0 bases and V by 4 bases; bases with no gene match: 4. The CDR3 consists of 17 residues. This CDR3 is CASSYTSGRASTDTQYF. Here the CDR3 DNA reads TGTGCCAGCAGCTATACTAGCGGGAGGGCGAGCACAGATACGCAGTATTTT.

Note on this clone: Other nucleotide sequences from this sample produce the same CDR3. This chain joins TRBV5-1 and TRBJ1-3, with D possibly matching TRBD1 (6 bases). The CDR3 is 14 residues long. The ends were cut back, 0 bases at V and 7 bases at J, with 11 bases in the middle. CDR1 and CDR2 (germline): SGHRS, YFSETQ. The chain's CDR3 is CASSLGDIGNTIYF. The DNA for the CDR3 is TGCGCCAGCAGCTTGGGGGACATTGGGAACACCATATATTTT.

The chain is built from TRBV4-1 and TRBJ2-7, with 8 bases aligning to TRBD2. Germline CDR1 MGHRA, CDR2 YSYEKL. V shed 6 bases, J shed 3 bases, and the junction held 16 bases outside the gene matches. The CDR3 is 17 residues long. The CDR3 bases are TGCGCCAGCAGGCCCCTAGGGGGGGCGGGAGGAGGCTACGAGCAGTACTTC. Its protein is CASRPLGGAGGGYEQYF.

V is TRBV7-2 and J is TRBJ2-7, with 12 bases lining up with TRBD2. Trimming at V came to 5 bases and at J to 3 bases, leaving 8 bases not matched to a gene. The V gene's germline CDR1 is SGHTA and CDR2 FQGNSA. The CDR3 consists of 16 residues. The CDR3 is CASSDPGLAGLYEQYF. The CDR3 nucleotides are TGTGCCAGCAGCGACCCTGGACTAGCGGGACTCTACGAGCAGTACTTC.

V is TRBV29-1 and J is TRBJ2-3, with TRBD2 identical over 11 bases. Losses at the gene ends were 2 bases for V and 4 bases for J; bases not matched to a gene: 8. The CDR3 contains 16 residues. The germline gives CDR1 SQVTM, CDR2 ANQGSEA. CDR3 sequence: CSVEWPSGRWADTQYF. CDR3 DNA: TGCAGCGTTGAATGGCCTAGCGGGAGGTGGGCAGATACGCAGTATTTT.

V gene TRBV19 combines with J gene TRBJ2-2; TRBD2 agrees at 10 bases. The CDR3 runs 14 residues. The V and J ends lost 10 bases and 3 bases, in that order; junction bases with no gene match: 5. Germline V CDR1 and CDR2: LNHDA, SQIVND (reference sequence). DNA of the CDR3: TGTGCCACCCCTCTAGCGGGGGACACCGGGGAGCTGTTTTTT. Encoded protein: CATPLAGDTGELFF.

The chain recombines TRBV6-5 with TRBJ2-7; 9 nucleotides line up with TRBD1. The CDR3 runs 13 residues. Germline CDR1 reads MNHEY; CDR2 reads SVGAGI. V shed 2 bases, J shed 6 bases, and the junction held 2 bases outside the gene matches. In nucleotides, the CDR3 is TGTGCCAGCAGTTACGGGACAGGGAGCGAGCAGTACTTC. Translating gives CASSYGTGSEQYF.

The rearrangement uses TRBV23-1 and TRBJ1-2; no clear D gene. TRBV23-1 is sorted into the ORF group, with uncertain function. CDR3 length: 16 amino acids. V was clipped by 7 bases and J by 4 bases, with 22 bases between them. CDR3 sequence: CASTPAGLVRGYGYTF. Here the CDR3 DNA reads TGCGCCAGCACCCCCGCCGGGTTAGTGCGTGGCTATGGCTACACCTTC.

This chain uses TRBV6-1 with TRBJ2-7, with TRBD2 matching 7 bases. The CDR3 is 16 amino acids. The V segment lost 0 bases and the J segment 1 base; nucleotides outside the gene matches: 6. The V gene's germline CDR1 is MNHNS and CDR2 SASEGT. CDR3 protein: CASSEAGGSGSYEQYF. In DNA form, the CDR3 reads TGTGCCAGCAGTGAAGCCGGGGGGAGTGGGTCCTACGAGCAGTACTTC.

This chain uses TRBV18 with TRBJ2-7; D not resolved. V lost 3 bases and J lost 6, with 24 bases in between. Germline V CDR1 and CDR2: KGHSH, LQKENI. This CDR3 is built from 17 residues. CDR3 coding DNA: TGTGCCAGCTCACCTCCCCTCCTCGAACAGTTTAAGGCCGAGCAGTACTTC. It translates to CASSPPLLEQFKAEQYF.

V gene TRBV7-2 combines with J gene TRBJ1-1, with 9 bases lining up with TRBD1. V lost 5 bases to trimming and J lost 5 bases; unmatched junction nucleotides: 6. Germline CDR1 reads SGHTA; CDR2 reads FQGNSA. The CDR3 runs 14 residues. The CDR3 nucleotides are TGTGCCAGCAGCACGGACAGGGGATGGACTGAAGCTTTCTTT. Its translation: CASSTDRGWTEAFF.

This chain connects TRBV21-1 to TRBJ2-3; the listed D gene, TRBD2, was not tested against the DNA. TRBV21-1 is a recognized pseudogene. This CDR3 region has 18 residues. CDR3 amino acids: CASSKVGVPAGGPDTQYF. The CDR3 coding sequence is TGTGCCAGCAGCAAAGTAGGGGTTCCAGCGGGAGGGCCTGATACGCAGTATTTT.

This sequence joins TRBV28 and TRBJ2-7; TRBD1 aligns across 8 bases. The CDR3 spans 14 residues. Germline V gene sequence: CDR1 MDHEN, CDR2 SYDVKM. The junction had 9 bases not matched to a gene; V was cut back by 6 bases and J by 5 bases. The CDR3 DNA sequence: TGTGCCAGCAGCCTCAGGGGGCGGAACCACGAGCAGTACTTC. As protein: CASSLRGRNHEQYF. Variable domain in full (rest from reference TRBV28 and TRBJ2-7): DVKVTQSSRYLVKRTGEKVFLECVQDMDHENMFWYRQDPGLGLRLIYFSYDVKMKEKGDIPEGYSVSREKKERFSLILESASTNQTSMYLCASSLRGRNHEQYFGPGTRLTVT.

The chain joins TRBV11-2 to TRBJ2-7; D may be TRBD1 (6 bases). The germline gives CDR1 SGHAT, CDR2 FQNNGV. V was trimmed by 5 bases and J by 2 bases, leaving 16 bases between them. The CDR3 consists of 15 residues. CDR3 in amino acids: CASSLGAGEPYEQYF. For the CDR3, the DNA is TGTGCCAGCAGCCTGGGGGCAGGGGAACCCTACGAGCAGTACTTC. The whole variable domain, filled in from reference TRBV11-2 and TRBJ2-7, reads EAGVAQSPRYKIIEKRQSVAFWCNPISGHATLYWYQQILGQGPKLLIQFQNNGVVDDSQLPKDRFSAERLKGVDSTLKIQPAKLEDSAVYLCASSLGAGEPYEQYFGPGTRLTVT.

The CDR3 reads CASSVATLASGNTGELFF. For the CDR3, the DNA is TGTGCCAGCAGCGTAGCTACATTGGCTAGCGGGAACACCGGGGAGCTGTTTTTT. This rearrangement joins TRBV9 to TRBJ2-2, with 7 positions matching TRBD2. Germline V gene lookup returns CDR1 SGDLS and CDR2 YYNGEE. The CDR3 consists of 18 residues. V shed 0 bases and J 1 base; nucleotides not matched to a gene: 9.

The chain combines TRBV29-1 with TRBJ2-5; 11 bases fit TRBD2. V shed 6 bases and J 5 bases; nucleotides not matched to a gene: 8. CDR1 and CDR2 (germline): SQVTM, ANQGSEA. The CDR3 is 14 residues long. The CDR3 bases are TGCAGCGTGTTACTAGCGGGAGCTAGGGAGACCCAGTACTTC. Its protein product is CSVLLAGARETQYF.

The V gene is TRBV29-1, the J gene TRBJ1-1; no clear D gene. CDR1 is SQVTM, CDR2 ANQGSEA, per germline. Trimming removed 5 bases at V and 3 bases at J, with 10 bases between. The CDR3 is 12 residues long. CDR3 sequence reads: CSVWSGYTEAFF. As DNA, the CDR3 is TGCAGCGTTTGGAGCGGTTACACTGAAGCTTTCTTT.